These 18 T cell receptor beta chains came from one sample sequenced in a study of cytomegalovirus exposure and HLA in healthy donors. With 60 Vbeta and 13 Jbeta primers, the PCR was carried out. Using immunoSEQ multiplex PCR, the repertoire was profiled, and TCRdb retains in-frame clones only, with some absent. The sample has about 110,000 clones; around 81% are singletons. Sequencing used PBMCs. These receptors all stem from a woman aged 25 to 39 in good health and CMV-seronegative.

This clone appeared once. The genes are TRBV4-1 and TRBJ2-2, with D unclear. The germline gives CDR1 MGHRA, CDR2 YSYEKL. The V end was cut by 4 bases, the J end by 4 bases, with 10 bases between. The CDR3 contains 14 residues. CDR3 in DNA: TGCGCCAGCAGCCGGGCTGCGTCCACCGGGGAGCTGTTTTTT. Amino acids: CASSRAASTGELFF.

The chain is built from TRBV5-4 and TRBJ2-5; 9 bases align to TRBD2. Trimming removed 4 bases from V and 9 bases from J; junction bases left unmatched: 19. The CDR3 is made up of 17 amino acids. CDR1 SGHNT and CDR2 YYREEE come from the germline V gene (reference sequence). The CDR3 is CASSGSGGLAGAFAQYF. DNA of the CDR3: TGTGCCAGCAGCGGAAGCGGGGGACTAGCCGGCGCGTTCGCCCAGTACTTC.

The gene calls are TRBV29-1 and TRBJ1-4; D ambiguous. The V end was cut by 5 bases, the J end by 3 bases, with 10 bases between. The length of the CDR3 is 13 residues. CDR1 and CDR2 (germline): SQVTM, ANQGSEA. The CDR3 nucleotides are TGCAGCGTTTCCGGACTGCCTAATGAAAAACTGTTTTTT. This translates into CSVSGLPNEKLFF. Looking up the rest from reference TRBV29-1 and TRBJ1-4 gives the full variable domain: SAVISQKPSRDICQRGTSLTIQCQVDSQVTMMFWYRQQPGQSLTLIATANQGSEATYESGFVIDKFPISRPNLTFSTLTVSNMSPEDSSIYLCSVSGLPNEKLFFGSGTQLSVL.

The rearrangement joins TRBV28 to TRBJ2-7; D is ambiguous. Per the germline V gene, CDR1 is MDHEN and CDR2 is SYDVKM. Trimming took off 5 bases at V and 8 bases at J, with 13 bases between the two ends. The CDR3 contains 12 residues. Written as DNA, the CDR3 is TGTGCCAGCAGTCCACCTAGTTTCCAGCAGTACTTC. Encoded protein: CASSPPSFQQYF.

CDR3 bases: TGTGCCAGCAGTAGGACAGGGGTCTACGAGCAGTACTTC. It is translated as CASSRTGVYEQYF. The chain uses TRBV6-1 and TRBJ2-7, with 9 bases that match TRBD1. This CDR3 spans 13 amino acids. Germline lookup yields CDR1 MNHNS and CDR2 SASEGT. V lost 5 bases, J lost 3 bases, and 2 bases stayed unmatched.

The rearrangement joins TRBV4-3 to TRBJ1-1; D gene ambiguous. Trimming cost V 0 bases and J 1 base, with 6 bases left between them. Germline values: CDR1 LGHNA, CDR2 YSLEER. CDR3 length: 14 residues. The CDR3 protein is CASSQDLWNTEAFF. CDR3 sequence (DNA): TGCGCCAGCAGCCAAGATCTATGGAACACTGAAGCTTTCTTT.

V is TRBV28 and J is TRBJ2-5; 8 bases are a match to TRBD1. With the DNA end fitting TRBJ2-7 better, the J assignment may be wrong. Germline values: CDR1 MDHEN, CDR2 SYDVKM. CDR3 size: 15 residues. The CDR3 sequence: CASSPLGQGQGEQYF. In nucleotides, the CDR3 is TGTGCCAGCAGCCCTTTAGGACAGGGCCAGGGCGAGCAGTACTTC.

As for this clone: The junction does not match germline at one end; this may be a read error. J is TRBJ2-3 and V is TRBV30, with TRBD2 matching 9 bases. The CDR3 is made up of 15 amino acids. CDR1 GTSNPN and CDR2 SVGIG come from the germline V gene (reference sequence). CDR3 nucleotides: TGTGCCTGGAGTGTTGTTTCGGTGTTAGCGGGAGCGATGGATTTT. Translated: CAWSVVSVLAGAMDF.

This rearrangement joins TRBV14 to TRBJ2-1; D possibly corresponds to TRBD1 (5 bases). Germline-derived CDR1 and CDR2 are SGHDN and FVKESK. The CDR3 consists of 14 residues. The V end lost 2 bases, the J end lost 6 bases, and 11 bases lay between the germline ends. The CDR3 spells CASSQLLGANEQFF. In DNA form, the CDR3 reads TGTGCCAGCAGCCAATTACTTGGGGCCAATGAGCAGTTCTTC.

The V call is TRBV6-5, the J call TRBJ2-1, with a tentative D call TRBD2 (6 bases). The CDR3 is made up of 13 amino acids. Trimming stripped 7 bases from V and 8 bases from J, with 15 bases between. Germline CDR1 is MNHEY and CDR2 is SVGAGI. This chain's CDR3 is CASTDVWGDEQFF. The CDR3 DNA reads TGTGCCAGCACCGACGTTTGGGGGGATGAGCAGTTCTTC.

This chain joins TRBV5-1 and TRBJ1-1; D might be TRBD1 (5 bases). The CDR3 is 14 residues long. Trimming shortened V by 4 bases and J by 5 bases, and 15 bases separated the two germline ends. Per germline, CDR1 SGHRS and CDR2 YFSETQ. CDR3 residues: CASSPGLQSTEAFF. CDR3 sequence (DNA): TGCGCCAGCAGCCCGGGACTACAGAGTACTGAAGCTTTCTTT.

This sequence joins TRBV6-1 and TRBJ1-1; 9 bases fit TRBD1. The CDR3 consists of 15 residues. CDR1 and CDR2 (germline): MNHNS, SASEGT. V lost 8 bases, J lost 4 bases, and 11 bases stayed unmatched. The chain's CDR3 is CASAEQGAWGTEAFF. CDR3 nucleotide sequence: TGTGCCAGCGCCGAACAGGGGGCTTGGGGCACTGAAGCTTTCTTT.

The gene calls are TRBV5-5 and TRBJ1-2, with TRBD1 identical over 12 bases. The ends lost 4 bases at V and 1 base at J; junction bases unmatched: 14. CDR3 length: 19 amino acids. The germline gives CDR1 SGHKS, CDR2 YYEKEE (reference sequence). CDR3 nucleotides: TGTGCCAGCAGCCCTAAGTTGGGGACAGGGGGCACGAATAACTATGGCTACACCTTC. Its protein is CASSPKLGTGGTNNYGYTF.

V gene TRBV7-9 combines with J gene TRBJ1-1; 10 bases match TRBD1. The germline V gene encodes CDR1 SEHNR and CDR2 FQNEAQ (reference sequence). The CDR3 is 15 amino acids. V shed 5 bases, J shed 4 bases, and the junction held 7 bases outside the gene matches. The CDR3 DNA reads as TGTGCCAGCAGCAAGACAGGGGGCAGGGTCACTGAAGCTTTCTTT. Its translation is CASSKTGGRVTEAFF.

The chain employs TRBV7-8 and TRBJ1-1, with D perhaps matching TRBD1 (6 bases). The CDR3 extends over 15 amino acids. V was cut by 5 bases and J by 5 bases, with 18 bases left in between. Looked up from germline, CDR1 is SGHVS and CDR2 is FQNEAQ. The CDR3 protein is CASSRGGGESTEAFF. The CDR3 DNA reads TGTGCCAGCAGCCGAGGGGGTGGGGAGAGTACTGAAGCTTTCTTT.

The rearrangement links TRBV28 to TRBJ1-4; possibly TRBD1 for D (5 bases). Germline CDR1 MDHEN, CDR2 SYDVKM. Deletions cut 6 bases from V and 6 bases from J, with 14 bases between. This CDR3 has 14 amino acids. CDR3 coding DNA: TGTGCCAGCAGGATGGCAGGGTCGGATGAAAAACTGTTTTTT. Amino acids: CASRMAGSDEKLFF.

The rearrangement uses TRBV7-9 and TRBJ2-2; the D is unclear. Looked up from germline, CDR1 is SEHNR and CDR2 is FQNEAQ (reference sequence). The CDR3 contains 16 residues. V was trimmed by 3 bases and J by 4 bases, leaving 15 bases between them. The CDR3: CASSFLYRTSTGELFF. The CDR3 DNA follows: TGTGCCAGCAGCTTCTTATACAGAACCAGCACCGGGGAGCTGTTTTTT.

This chain links TRBV11-3 with TRBJ2-7, with 9 bases identical to TRBD2. Germline V gene data show CDR1 as SGHNT and CDR2 as YENEEA. V lost 3 bases, J lost 3 bases, and 6 bases stayed unmatched. There are 15 residues in the CDR3. CDR3: CASSLPGLALYEQYF. CDR3 DNA sequence: TGTGCCAGCAGCTTGCCGGGACTAGCTCTCTACGAGCAGTACTTC.